This T cell receptor beta chain came from a study of blood T cell repertoires in COVID-19. The data were produced by immunoSEQ multiplex PCR, yet TCRdb's version contains in-frame clones alone and is incomplete. There are about 260,000 clones in the sample; 75% to 95% occur only once, and 2.5% to 3% lies in the top ten. Per the germline V gene, CDR1 is SEHNR and CDR2 is FQNEAQ (reference sequence). The CDR3 length is 15 residues. The ends were cut back, 3 bases at V and 2 bases at J, with 14 bases in the middle. The sequence derives from a man aged 35 to 55 who had been exposed to COVID-19. The material sequenced was PBMCs or T cells enriched from blood (not recorded which). The chain carries TRBV7-9 and TRBJ2-7; no definite D call. The CDR3 spells CASSFQGGATYEQYF. CDR3 sequence (DNA): TGTGCCAGCAGCTTCCAAGGCGGAGCCACCTACGAGCAGTACTTC.